Shown below are 16 T cell receptor beta chains from a single sample sequenced in a study of blood T cells in healthy people across ages. Through a sample-barcoded 5' primer and a J-beta primer mix, a second PCR was run for 7 to 11 cycles. One entry per CDR3 protein, called by TCRdb with MiXCR from the 5' RACE reads. The top ten clones hold around 10% of a sample with 450,000 to 650,000 distinct CDR3 sequences, 24% of them seen once. The same specimen was also included in a second study, on T cells of mothers and their children.

Sequenced material: blood. All receptors derive from a boy aged 10-17 years in good health.

The sample holds one count of this clonotype. V usage is TRBV11-1 and J usage is TRBJ2-6, with D perhaps TRBD2 (6 bases). V was cut by 2 bases and J by 2 bases, with 25 bases left in between. The V gene's germline CDR1 is SGHAT and CDR2 FQDESV (reference sequence). CDR3 length equals 21 residues. The CDR3 region has the DNA TGTGCCAGCAGCTTAATGTTGTCCCCGGGACTCAAGGCGGCTGGGGCCAACGTCCTGACTTTC. This sequence encodes CASSLMLSPGLKAAGANVLTF.

The chain couples TRBV29-1 to TRBJ1-1; TRBD1 agrees at 10 bases. Unmatched junction bases numbered 5, after V lost 5 bases and J lost 2 bases. From germline, CDR1 is SQVTM and CDR2 ANQGSEA. The CDR3 contains 14 residues. CDR3 sequence reads: CSVRDRGPNTEAFF. In nucleotides, the CDR3 is TGCAGCGTTAGGGACAGGGGACCCAACACTGAAGCTTTCTTT.

This clonotype was counted a few times. The J gene is TRBJ1-6, the V gene TRBV6-5; 9 nucleotides match TRBD1. In germline, CDR1 is MNHEY, CDR2 SVGAGI. With V trimmed by 6 bases and J by 10 bases, 4 bases remained unmatched. The CDR3 is 13 residues long. As DNA, the CDR3 is TGTGCCAGCAGCCACAGGGGGCAATCACCCCTCCACTTT. Protein sequence: CASSHRGQSPLHF.

The J gene is TRBJ1-2, the V gene TRBV25-1, with 7 nucleotides matching TRBD1. V trimming: 3 bases; J trimming: 3 bases; junction bases outside the gene matches: 7. This CDR3 has 15 amino acids. From germline, CDR1 is MGHDK and CDR2 SYGVNS. CDR3 bases: TGTGCCAGCAGTGATCCATCCGGGACAGACTATGGCTACACCTTC. Its translation is CASSDPSGTDYGYTF.

This chain connects TRBV7-2 to TRBJ2-3; 8 bases are shared with TRBD2. The CDR3 sequence is 13 residues long. The ends lost 11 bases at V and 3 bases at J; junction bases unmatched: 7. CDR1 and CDR2 (germline): SGHTA, FQGNSA. This CDR3 reads CASEGTRTDTQYF. CDR3 in DNA: TGTGCCTCGGAAGGGACTAGAACAGATACGCAGTATTTT.

This clonotype was counted at least ten times. This chain links TRBV12-3 or TRBV12-4 with TRBJ2-1; D not certain. This CDR3 region has 11 residues. V lost 3 bases to trimming and J lost 10 bases, with 7 bases between them. CDR3 amino acids: CASSLWGEQFF. The CDR3 nucleotides read TGTGCCAGCAGTTTGTGGGGAGAGCAGTTCTTC.

In this sample, this clonotype turned up many times. The CDR3 here is CASSQEFWREIYSNEQYF. CDR3 DNA: TGCGCCAGCAGCCAAGAATTTTGGCGGGAGATTTATAGCAACGAGCAGTACTTC. The rearrangement links TRBV4-3 to TRBJ2-7, with 7 nucleotides matching TRBD2. V was clipped by 0 bases and J by 5 bases; unmatched bases: 16. Germline V gene lookup returns CDR1 LGHNA and CDR2 YSLEER. This CDR3 comprises 18 residues.

The chain couples TRBV19 to TRBJ2-5; D may be TRBD2 (5 bases). The closer fit of TRBJ2-7 to the DNA end suggests the J call may be wrong. The CDR3 covers 15 residues. CDR1 is LNHDA and CDR2 is SQIVND in the germline V gene (reference sequence). CDR3 amino acids: CASSLSSSSSYEQYF. DNA of the CDR3: TGTGCCAGTAGTCTCTCTAGCTCCAGCTCCTACGAGCAGTACTTC.

With respect to this clonotype: A read error may be the cause here, since a much bigger clone is one base away. The chain has TRBV20-1 and TRBJ2-1, with 8 bases that match TRBD2. The CDR3 has 14 residues. Germline V gene data show CDR1 as DFQATT and CDR2 as SNEGSKA (reference sequence). CDR3 DNA sequence: TGCAGTGCACCAGCTCAAGCGGGGGTAGAGACCCAGTGCTTC. Translated, it gives CSAPAQAGVETQCF.

The chain recombines TRBV28 with TRBJ2-1, with 8 bases aligning to TRBD2. Losses at the gene ends were 6 bases for V and 1 base for J; bases not matched to a gene: 5. Germline V gene sequence: CDR1 MDHEN, CDR2 SYDVKM. The CDR3 loop spans 15 amino acids. In DNA, the CDR3 is TGTGCCAGCAGCAGAGCGGGAGTATCCTACAATGAGCAGTTCTTC. Protein product: CASSRAGVSYNEQFF.

The chain combines TRBV7-6 with TRBJ2-1; 12 bases line up with TRBD2. The J segment lost 6 bases and the V segment lost 5 bases, leaving 17 bases of the junction unmatched. The CDR3 length is 19 residues. Germline lookup yields CDR1 SGHVS and CDR2 FNYEAQ. CDR3 sequence: CASSPMGLAGGPNGNEQFF. As DNA, the CDR3 is TGTGCCAGCAGCCCGATGGGGCTAGCGGGAGGGCCAAACGGCAATGAGCAGTTCTTC.

V and J are TRBV9 and TRBJ1-1; 7 nucleotides agree with TRBD1. This CDR3 has 14 residues. Germline CDR1 SGDLS, CDR2 YYNGEE. Trimming removed 6 bases from V and 1 base from J; junction bases left unmatched: 6. The CDR3 DNA sequence: TGTGCCAGCACCCCGGGACAGAGGAACACTGAAGCTTTCTTT. Amino acids: CASTPGQRNTEAFF. The variable domain in full, with the rest retrieved from reference TRBV9 and TRBJ1-1, is DSGVTQTPKHLITATGQRVTLRCSPRSGDLSVYWYQQSLDQGLQFLIQYYNGEERAKGNILERFSAQQFPDLHSELNLSSLELGDSALYFCASTPGQRNTEAFFGQGTRLTVV.

This clonotype was observed a single time. The chain links TRBV7-2 to TRBJ1-1; unclear D gene. The CDR3 has 14 residues. V dropped 5 bases and J dropped 2 bases, with 12 bases sitting between them. Germline-derived CDR1 and CDR2 are SGHTA and FQGNSA. CDR3 sequence (DNA): TGTGCCAGCAGCAAAGACGGACCAAACACTGAAGCTTTCTTT. It encodes CASSKDGPNTEAFF.

The table lists this clonotype with a few counts. The chain employs TRBV3-1 and TRBJ2-1, with TRBD2 matching over 8 bases. The V and J ends lost 1 base and 15 bases, in that order; junction bases with no gene match: 5. The V gene's germline CDR1 is LGHDT and CDR2 YNNKEL (reference sequence). The CDR3 runs to 12 residues. The CDR3 reads CASSQAQRGWFF. The CDR3 DNA reads as TGTGCCAGCAGCCAAGCTCAGCGGGGGTGGTTCTTC.

This chain connects TRBV6-2 or TRBV6-3 to TRBJ2-1; TRBD2 aligns across 10 bases. The CDR3 length is 16 residues. V was clipped by 6 bases and J by 4 bases; unmatched bases: 9. Germline CDR1 is MNHEY and CDR2 is SVGEGT. CDR3 nucleotides: TGTGCCAGCAGCGACCTCGGGACTAGCGCTTACAATGAGCAGTTCTTC. It encodes CASSDLGTSAYNEQFF.

This rearrangement joins TRBV15 to TRBJ1-4; D gene unclear. The CDR3 totals 15 residues. V was cut by 2 bases and J by 0 bases, with 7 bases left in between. From germline, CDR1 is LNHNV and CDR2 YYDKDF (reference sequence). The CDR3 bases are TGTGCCACCAGCAGAACGGAAGCAACTAATGAAAAACTGTTTTTT. This encodes CATSRTEATNEKLFF.